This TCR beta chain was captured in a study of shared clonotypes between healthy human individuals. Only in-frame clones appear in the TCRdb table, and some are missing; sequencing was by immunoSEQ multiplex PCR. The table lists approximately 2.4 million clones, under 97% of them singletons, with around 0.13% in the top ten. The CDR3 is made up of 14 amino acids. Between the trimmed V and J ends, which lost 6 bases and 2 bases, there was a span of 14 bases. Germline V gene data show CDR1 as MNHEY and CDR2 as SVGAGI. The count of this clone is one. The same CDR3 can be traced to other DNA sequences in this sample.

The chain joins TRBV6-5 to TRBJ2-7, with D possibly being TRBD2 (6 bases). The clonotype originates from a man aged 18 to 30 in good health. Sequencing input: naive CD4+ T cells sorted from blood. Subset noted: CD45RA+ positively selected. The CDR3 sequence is CASSPAGGAYEQYF. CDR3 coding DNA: TGTGCCAGCAGCCCAGCTGGAGGGGCCTACGAGCAGTACTTC.